Listed here is a single TCR beta chain. Antigen specificity is unknown. CDR3 length: 14 residues. With V trimmed by 7 bases and J by 0 bases, 6 bases remained unmatched. The germline gives CDR1 MDHEN, CDR2 SYDVKM. This sample is part of a study of post-analysis software for immune sequencing data. Each TCR beta cDNA library carried unique molecular identifiers. TCRdb fed the PCR reads into MiXCR, producing one record per CDR3 protein. Of approximately 460,000 distinct CDR3 sequences listed, approximately 45% are singletons. Study observations and caveats: The five TRBV segments detected at higher frequency in patients than in controls included TRBV5-6, TRBV5-1 and TRBV20-1. The study found significantly lower normalized Chao1 diversity in multiple sclerosis patients than in controls.

The V and J genes are TRBV28 and TRBJ2-7, with 7 bases matching TRBD1. Sequences were obtained from blood. This TCR derives from a girl aged 10 to 17 with multiple sclerosis. The CDR3 loop reads CASTRAGGSYEQYF. CDR3 bases: TGTGCCAGCACCCGGGCAGGGGGCTCCTACGAGCAGTACTTC.